The clone carrying this T cell receptor beta chain was found a few times. The entry originates in a study of cytomegalovirus exposure and HLA in healthy donors. There were likely unrecorded immune exposures, though donors were nominally healthy when sampled. Germline trimming cut 6 bases from V and 4 bases from J; bases unmatched to any gene: 5. Germline CDR1 and CDR2: SGHNT and YYREEE (reference sequence). This CDR3 contains 14 residues. The study ran its PCR with 60 Vbeta and 13 Jbeta primers. The protocol was immunoSEQ multiplex PCR, while the TCRdb copy is restricted to in-frame clones and leaves out a portion. The sample has under 150,000 clones, around four fifths seen once; the top ten hold over 1%.

The sample was PBMCs. The clonotype originates from a boy younger than 18 in good health and CMV-seronegative. The chain recombines TRBV5-4 with TRBJ1-4, with 8 bases lining up with TRBD1. For the CDR3, the DNA is TGTGCCAGCACCGACAGGGGCCTTAATGAAAAACTGTTTTTT. The encoded protein is CASTDRGLNEKLFF. The full variable domain, rest sourced from reference TRBV5-4 and TRBJ1-4, is ETGVTQSPTHLIKTRGQQVTLRCSSQSGHNTVSWYQQALGQGPQFIFQYYREEENGRGNFPPRFSGLQFPNYSSELNVNALELDDSALYLCASTDRGLNEKLFFGSGTQLSVL.